A single sample gave rise to the 5 T cell receptor beta chains below, sequenced in a study of T cell repertoires in cytomegalovirus infection. Antigen specificity for these receptors is unknown. TCRdb re-called the reads through MiXCR, storing one row per CDR3 protein. This table has about 830,000 distinct CDR3 sequences, 30% to 35% appearing once. This sample comprised cultured CD8+ T cells from PBMCs, obtained from culture after CMV antigen stimulation. Every receptor here comes from a human donor in good health (CMV status not recorded). Some clones in this sample may be carry-over from other donors' samples.

The rearrangement uses TRBV4-3 and TRBJ1-2; D is undetermined. The V and J ends lost 1 base and 0 bases respectively, with 6 bases between them. From germline, CDR1 is LGHNA and CDR2 YSLEER. CDR3 length: 14 residues. DNA for the CDR3: TGCGCCAGCAGCCAAGGCAGCGCTAACTATGGCTACACCTTC. As protein: CASSQGSANYGYTF.

This clonotype has more than one count but fewer than ten. The chain joins TRBV12-3 or TRBV12-4 to TRBJ2-3; D is tentatively TRBD1 or TRBD2 (6 bases each). The CDR3 runs to 16 residues. Trimming cost V 5 bases and J 1 base, with 16 bases left between them. The CDR3 DNA sequence: TGTGCCAGCAGTCAGCGGCAGAGGGGGGGCACAGATACGCAGTATTTT. Translation: CASSQRQRGGTDTQYF.

This clonotype occurred a few times. The chain has TRBV27 and TRBJ2-7; possibly TRBD2 for D (6 bases). Trimming took 4 bases from V and 0 from J, leaving 16 bases between them. The CDR3 sequence is 16 residues long. Per the germline V gene, CDR1 is MNHEY and CDR2 is SMNVEV (reference sequence). This chain's CDR3 is CASSSLGGVGSYEQYV. The CDR3 DNA reads TGTGCCAGCAGTTCCCTAGGCGGGGTTGGCTCCTACGAGCAGTACGTC.

The chain joins TRBV28 to TRBJ2-7, with 12 nucleotides matching TRBD2. Germline-derived CDR1 and CDR2 are MDHEN and SYDVKM. V shed 6 bases and J 3 bases; nucleotides not matched to a gene: 3. CDR3 length: 14 residues. Here the CDR3 reads CASRLAGGLYEQYV. DNA for the CDR3: TGTGCCAGCAGACTAGCGGGGGGTCTCTACGAGCAGTACGTC.

The gene calls are TRBV3-1 and TRBJ2-3; a possible D gene is TRBD2 (5 bases). From germline, CDR1 is LGHDT and CDR2 YNNKEL (reference sequence). The CDR3 runs to 17 residues. The V end lost 3 bases, the J end lost 2 bases, and 18 bases lay between the germline ends. The CDR3 nucleotides are TGTGCCAGCAGCCACTTGGGAGCCAAACGTTACACAGATACGCAGTATTTT. It encodes CASSHLGAKRYTDTQYF.